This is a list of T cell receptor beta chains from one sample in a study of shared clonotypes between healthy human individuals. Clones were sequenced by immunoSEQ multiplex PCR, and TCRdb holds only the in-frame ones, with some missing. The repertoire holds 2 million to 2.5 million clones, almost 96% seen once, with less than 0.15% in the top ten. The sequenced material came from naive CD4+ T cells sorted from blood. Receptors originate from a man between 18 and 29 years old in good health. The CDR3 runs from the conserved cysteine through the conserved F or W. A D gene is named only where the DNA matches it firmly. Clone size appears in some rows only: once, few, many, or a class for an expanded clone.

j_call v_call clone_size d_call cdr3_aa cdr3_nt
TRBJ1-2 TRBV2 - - CASRRREGTEIYTF TGTGCCAGCAGGAGAAGGGAGGGGACGGAGATTTACACCTTC
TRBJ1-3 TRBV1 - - CTSSQELKTNPSGNTIYF TGCACCAGCAGCCAAGAGCTGAAAACCAATCCCTCTGGAAACACCATATATTTT
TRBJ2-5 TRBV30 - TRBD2 CAWSLGTRGETQYF TGTGCCTGGAGCCTCGGGACTAGGGGTGAGACCCAGTACTTC
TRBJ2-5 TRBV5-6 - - CASSSRAPRDQYF TGTGCCAGCAGCTCTCGGGCCCCTCGGGACCAGTACTTC
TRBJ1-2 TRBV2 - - CASTVVRDFTNDGYTF TGTGCCAGCACAGTGGTCAGGGACTTCACGAACGATGGCTACACCTTC
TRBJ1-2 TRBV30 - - CAWSVISNYGYTF TGTGCCTGGAGTGTAATATCGAACTATGGCTACACCTTC
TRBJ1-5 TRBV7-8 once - CASSLAVSLNQPQHF TGTGCCAGCAGCTTAGCAGTAAGCCTTAATCAGCCCCAGCATTTT
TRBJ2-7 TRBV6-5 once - CASSYSGTDSYEQYF TGTGCCAGCAGTTACTCCGGGACGGATTCCTACGAGCAGTACTTC
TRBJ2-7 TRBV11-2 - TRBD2 CASSKLAGGSYEQYF TGTGCCAGCAGCAAACTAGCGGGAGGCTCCTACGAGCAGTACTTC
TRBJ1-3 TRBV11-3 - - CASSLTSQASGNTIYF TGTGCCAGCAGCTTGACCTCACAAGCCTCTGGAAACACCATATATTTT
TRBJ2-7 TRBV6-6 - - CASSSGPTYEQYF TGTGCCAGCAGTTCCGGGCCGACGTACGAGCAGTACTTC
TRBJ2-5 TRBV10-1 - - CASSEASEETQYF TGCGCCAGCAGTGAGGCGAGTGAAGAGACCCAGTACTTC
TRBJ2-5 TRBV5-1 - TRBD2 CASSPSGLVSETQYF TGCGCCAGCAGCCCGTCGGGACTAGTAAGCGAGACCCAGTACTTC
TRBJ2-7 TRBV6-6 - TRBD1 CASSSVDRGSYEQYF TGTGCCAGCAGTTCTGTCGACAGGGGGTCCTACGAGCAGTACTTC
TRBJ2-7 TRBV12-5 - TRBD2 CASGLVLAPRAGVAYEQYF TGTGCTAGTGGTTTGGTCCTTGCCCCCCGAGCGGGAGTGGCCTACGAGCAGTACTTC
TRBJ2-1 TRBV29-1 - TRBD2 CSVAGLAGGLAYNEQFF TGCAGCGTGGCGGGACTAGCGGGGGGCCTAGCCTACAATGAGCAGTTCTTC
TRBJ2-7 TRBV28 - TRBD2 CASSLLLAQIHEQYF TGTGCCAGCAGTTTATTACTAGCGCAAATCCACGAGCAGTACTTC
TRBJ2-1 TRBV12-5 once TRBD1 CASGLAAGQGYNEQFF TGTGCTAGTGGTTTGGCAGCCGGACAGGGCTACAATGAGCAGTTCTTC
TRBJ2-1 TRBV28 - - CASSLSRGSYNEQFF TGTGCCAGCAGTTTATCGAGGGGCTCCTACAATGAGCAGTTCTTC
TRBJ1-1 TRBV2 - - CASSVRFLTEAFF TGTGCCAGCAGTGTACGGTTTCTCACTGAAGCTTTCTTT
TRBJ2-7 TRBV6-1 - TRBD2 CASIEGLAGAYEQYF TGTGCCAGCATTGAGGGGCTAGCGGGGGCTTACGAGCAGTACTTC
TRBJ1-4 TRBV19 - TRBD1 CASSPTGTANEKLFF TGTGCCAGTAGTCCTACCGGGACAGCTAATGAAAAACTGTTTTTT
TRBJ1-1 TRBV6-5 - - CASSGVREAFF TGTGCCAGCAGCGGGGTCAGGGAAGCTTTCTTT